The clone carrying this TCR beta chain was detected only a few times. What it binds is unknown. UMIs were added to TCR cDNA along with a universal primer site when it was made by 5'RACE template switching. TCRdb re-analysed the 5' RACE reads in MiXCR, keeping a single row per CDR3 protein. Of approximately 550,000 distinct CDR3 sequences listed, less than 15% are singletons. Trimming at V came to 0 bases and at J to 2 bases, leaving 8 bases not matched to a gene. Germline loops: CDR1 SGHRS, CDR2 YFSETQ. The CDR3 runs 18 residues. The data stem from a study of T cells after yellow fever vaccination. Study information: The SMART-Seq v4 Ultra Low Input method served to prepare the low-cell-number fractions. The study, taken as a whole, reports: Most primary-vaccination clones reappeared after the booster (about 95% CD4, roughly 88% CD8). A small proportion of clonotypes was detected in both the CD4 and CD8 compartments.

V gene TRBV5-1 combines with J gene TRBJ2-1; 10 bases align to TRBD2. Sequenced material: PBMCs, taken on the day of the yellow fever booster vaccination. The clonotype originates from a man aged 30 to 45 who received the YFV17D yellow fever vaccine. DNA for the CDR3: TGCGCCAGCAGCTTGGCGGCTAGCGGGAGTTTTACCTACAATGAGCAGTTCTTC. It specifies CASSLAASGSFTYNEQFF.